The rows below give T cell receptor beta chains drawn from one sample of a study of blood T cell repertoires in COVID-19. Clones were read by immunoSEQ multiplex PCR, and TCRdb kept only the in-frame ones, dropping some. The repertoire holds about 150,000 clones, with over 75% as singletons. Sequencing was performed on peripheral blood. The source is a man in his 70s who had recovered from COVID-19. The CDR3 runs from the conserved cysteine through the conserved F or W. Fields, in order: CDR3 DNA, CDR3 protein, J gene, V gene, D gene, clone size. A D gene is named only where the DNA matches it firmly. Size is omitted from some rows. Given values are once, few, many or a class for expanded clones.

TGTGCCAGCAGCTTCCGGGACAGGGGGAACACTGAAGCTTTCTTT,CASSFRDRGNTEAFF,TRBJ1-1,TRBV2,TRBD1,-
TGTGCCAGCAGCTTAGGACAGGGTTTAGAGACCCAGTACTTC,CASSLGQGLETQYF,TRBJ2-5,TRBV7-8,TRBD1,-
TGTGCCAGCATACTGGCGGGAGCTGGAGATACGCAGTATTTT,CASILAGAGDTQYF,TRBJ2-3,TRBV7-2,TRBD2,-
TGCGCCAGCAGCCCCCGGACTGGGACCGGGGAGCTGTTTTTT,CASSPRTGTGELFF,TRBJ2-2,TRBV5-1,-,once
TGTGCCATCAGGGGACAGAATGGAGCTAACTATGGCTACACCTTC,CAIRGQNGANYGYTF,TRBJ1-2,TRBV10-3,TRBD1,-
TGTGCCAGCAGCGTAGGGTGGGCCACCGGGGAGCTGTTTTTT,CASSVGWATGELFF,TRBJ2-2,TRBV9,-,-
TGTGCCAGCAGTGAAGTCTCTGTCACTTACAATGAGCAGTTCTTC,CASSEVSVTYNEQFF,TRBJ2-1,TRBV6-1,-,-
TGTGCCAGCAGTGAAACTAGCGGGAAATACAATGAGCAGTTCTTC,CASSETSGKYNEQFF,TRBJ2-1,TRBV6-4,TRBD2,-
TGTGCCAGCAGCTTGAACAGCCCCTACGAGCAGTACTTC,CASSLNSPYEQYF,TRBJ2-7,TRBV5-5,-,-
TGTGCCAGCAGTCTGCTCGGTACTAGCGGGAGAGATACGCAGTATTTT,CASSLLGTSGRDTQYF,TRBJ2-3,TRBV28,TRBD2,-
TGTGCCAGCAGCCAGGAAACGGACTTCACAGATACGCAGTATTTT,CASSQETDFTDTQYF,TRBJ2-3,TRBV3-1/TRBV3-2,-,-
TGTGCCAGCAGCCCTACAGGGAACACTGAAGCTTTCTTT,CASSPTGNTEAFF,TRBJ1-1,TRBV3-1/TRBV3-2,-,few
TGTGCCAGCAGCCAAGTCGGGACAGGGAAAAACGAGCAGTACTTC,CASSQVGTGKNEQYF,TRBJ2-7,TRBV3-1/TRBV3-2,TRBD1,once
TGTGCCACCAGTCGTGCGGGACGTGCAGATACGCAGTATTTT,CATSRAGRADTQYF,TRBJ2-3,TRBV24-1,-,-